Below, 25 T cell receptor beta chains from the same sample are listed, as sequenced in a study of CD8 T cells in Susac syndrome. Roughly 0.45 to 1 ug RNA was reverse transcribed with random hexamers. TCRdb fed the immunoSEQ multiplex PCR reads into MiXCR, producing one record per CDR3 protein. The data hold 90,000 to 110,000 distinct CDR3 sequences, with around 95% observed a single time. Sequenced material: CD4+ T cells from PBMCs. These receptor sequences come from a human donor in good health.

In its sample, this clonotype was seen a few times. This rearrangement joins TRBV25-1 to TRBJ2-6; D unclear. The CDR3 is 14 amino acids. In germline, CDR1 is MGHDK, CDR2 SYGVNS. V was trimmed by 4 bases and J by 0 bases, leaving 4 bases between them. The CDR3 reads CASSAVSGANVLTF. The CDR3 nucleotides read TGTGCCAGCAGTGCGGTCTCTGGGGCCAACGTCCTGACTTTC.

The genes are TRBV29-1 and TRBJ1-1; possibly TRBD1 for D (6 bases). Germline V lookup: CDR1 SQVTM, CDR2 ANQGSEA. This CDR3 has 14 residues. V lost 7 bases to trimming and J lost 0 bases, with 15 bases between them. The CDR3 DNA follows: TGCAGCGCCCGGACAGCCAACATGAACACTGAAGCTTTCTTT. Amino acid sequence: CSARTANMNTEAFF.

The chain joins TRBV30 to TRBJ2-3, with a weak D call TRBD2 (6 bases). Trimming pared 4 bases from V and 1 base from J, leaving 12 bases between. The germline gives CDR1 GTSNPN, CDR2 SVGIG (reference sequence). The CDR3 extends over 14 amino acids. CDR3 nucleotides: TGTGCCTGGAACAAGGAGGGGCGCACAGATACGCAGTATTTT. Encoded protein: CAWNKEGRTDTQYF.

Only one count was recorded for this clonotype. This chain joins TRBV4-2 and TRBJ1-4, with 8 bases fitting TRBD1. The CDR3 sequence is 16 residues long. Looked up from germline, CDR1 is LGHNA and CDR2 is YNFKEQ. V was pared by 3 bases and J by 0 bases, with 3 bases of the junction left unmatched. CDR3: CASSQAQGATNEKLFF. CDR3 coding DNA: TGTGCCAGCAGCCAGGCACAGGGGGCAACTAATGAAAAACTGTTTTTT.

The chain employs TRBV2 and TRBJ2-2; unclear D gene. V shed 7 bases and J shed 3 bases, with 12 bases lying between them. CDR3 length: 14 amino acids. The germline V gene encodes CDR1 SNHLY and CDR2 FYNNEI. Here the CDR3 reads CASTKDGYTGELFF. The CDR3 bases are TGTGCCAGCACTAAGGACGGTTACACCGGGGAGCTGTTTTTT. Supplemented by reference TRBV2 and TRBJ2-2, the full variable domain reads EPEVTQTPSHQVTQMGQEVILRCVPISNHLYFYWYRQILGQKVEFLVSFYNNEISEKSEIFDDQFSVERPDGSNFTLKIRSTKLEDSAMYFCASTKDGYTGELFFGEGSRLTVL.

The CDR3 DNA is TGCAGCGTTGAAACTAGCGGACAGACCCAGTACTTC. Encoded protein: CSVETSGQTQYF. This sequence joins TRBV29-1 and TRBJ2-5; 8 bases map to TRBD2. The CDR3 totals 12 residues. The V and J ends lost 2 bases and 6 bases, in that order; junction bases with no gene match: 2. The germline V gene encodes CDR1 SQVTM and CDR2 ANQGSEA.

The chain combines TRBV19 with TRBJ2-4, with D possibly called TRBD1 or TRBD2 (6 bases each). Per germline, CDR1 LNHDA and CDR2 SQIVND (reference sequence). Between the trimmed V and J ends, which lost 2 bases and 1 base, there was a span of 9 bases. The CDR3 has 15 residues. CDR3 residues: CASSITGRAKNIQYF. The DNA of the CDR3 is TGTGCCAGTAGTATAACAGGGAGGGCCAAAAACATTCAGTACTTC.

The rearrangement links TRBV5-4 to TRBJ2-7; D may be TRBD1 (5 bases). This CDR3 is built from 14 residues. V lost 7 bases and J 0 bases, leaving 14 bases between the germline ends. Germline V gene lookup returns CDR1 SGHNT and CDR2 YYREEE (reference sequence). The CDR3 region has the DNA TGTGCCAGCGGCCCGGGCGGACACTCCTACGAGCAGTACTTC. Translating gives CASGPGGHSYEQYF.

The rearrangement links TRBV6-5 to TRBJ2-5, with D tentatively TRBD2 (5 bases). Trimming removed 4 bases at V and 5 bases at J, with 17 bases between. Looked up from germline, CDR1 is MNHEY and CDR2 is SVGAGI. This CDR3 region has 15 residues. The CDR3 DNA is TGTGCCAGCAGTTCCGGTCGGGGAATTTTTGAGACCCAGTACTTC. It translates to CASSSGRGIFETQYF.

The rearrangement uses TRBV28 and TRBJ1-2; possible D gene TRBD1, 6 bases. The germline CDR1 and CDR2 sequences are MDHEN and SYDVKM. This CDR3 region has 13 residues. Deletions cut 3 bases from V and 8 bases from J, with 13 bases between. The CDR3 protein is CASSLPQGEGYTF. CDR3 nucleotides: TGTGCCAGCAGTTTGCCACAGGGAGAGGGCTACACCTTC.

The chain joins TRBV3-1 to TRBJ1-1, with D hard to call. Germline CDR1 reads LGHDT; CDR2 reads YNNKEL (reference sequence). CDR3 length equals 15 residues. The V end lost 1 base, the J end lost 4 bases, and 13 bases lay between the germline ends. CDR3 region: CASSQVSAPGTEAFF. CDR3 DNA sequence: TGTGCCAGCAGCCAAGTATCGGCGCCGGGCACTGAAGCTTTCTTT.

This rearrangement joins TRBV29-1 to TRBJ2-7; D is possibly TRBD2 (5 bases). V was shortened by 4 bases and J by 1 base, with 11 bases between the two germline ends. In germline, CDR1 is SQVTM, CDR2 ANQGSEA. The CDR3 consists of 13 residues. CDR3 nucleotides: TGCAGCGTTGGAGGGAAACTTTCCTACGAGCAGTACTTC. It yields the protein CSVGGKLSYEQYF.

In nucleotides, the CDR3 is TGCGCCAGCAGCCAAGTTGGAAATACGCAGTATTTT. Translation gives CASSQVGNTQYF. The chain joins TRBV4-1 to TRBJ2-3; D is unresolved. Germline lookup yields CDR1 MGHRA and CDR2 YSYEKL. Between the trimmed V and J ends, which lost 1 base and 7 bases, there was a span of 6 bases. The CDR3 is made up of 12 amino acids.

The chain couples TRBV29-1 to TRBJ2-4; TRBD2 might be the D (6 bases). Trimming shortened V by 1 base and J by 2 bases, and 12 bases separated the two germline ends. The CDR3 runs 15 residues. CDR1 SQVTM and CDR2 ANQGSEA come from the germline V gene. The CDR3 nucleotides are TGCAGCGTTGAAGCGTCCGGGGGTTCCAAAAACATTCAGTACTTC. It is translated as CSVEASGGSKNIQYF. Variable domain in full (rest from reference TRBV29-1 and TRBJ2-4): SAVISQKPSRDICQRGTSLTIQCQVDSQVTMMFWYRQQPGQSLTLIATANQGSEATYESGFVIDKFPISRPNLTFSTLTVSNMSPEDSSIYLCSVEASGGSKNIQYFGAGTRLSVL.

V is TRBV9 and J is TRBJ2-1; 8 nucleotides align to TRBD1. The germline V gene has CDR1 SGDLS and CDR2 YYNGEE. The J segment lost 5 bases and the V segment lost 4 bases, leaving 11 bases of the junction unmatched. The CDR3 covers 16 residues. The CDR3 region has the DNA TGTGCCAGCAGCACGTCGGACAGGGAAAGGAACAATGAGCAGTTCTTC. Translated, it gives CASSTSDRERNNEQFF. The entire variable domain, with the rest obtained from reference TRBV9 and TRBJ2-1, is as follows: DSGVTQTPKHLITATGQRVTLRCSPRSGDLSVYWYQQSLDQGLQFLIQYYNGEERAKGNILERFSAQQFPDLHSELNLSSLELGDSALYFCASSTSDRERNNEQFFGPGTRLTVL.

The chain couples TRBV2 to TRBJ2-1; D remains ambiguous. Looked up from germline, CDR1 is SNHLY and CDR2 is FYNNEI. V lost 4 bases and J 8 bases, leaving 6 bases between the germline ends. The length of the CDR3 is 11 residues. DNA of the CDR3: TGTGCCAGCAGTGCCTTTCATGAGCAGTTCTTC. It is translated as CASSAFHEQFF.

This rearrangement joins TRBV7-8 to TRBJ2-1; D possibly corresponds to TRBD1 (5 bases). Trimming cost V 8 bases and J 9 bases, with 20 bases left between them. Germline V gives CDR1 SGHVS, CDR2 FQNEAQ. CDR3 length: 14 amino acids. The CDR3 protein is CASSWGSRVGEQFF. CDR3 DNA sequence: TGTGCCAGCTCTTGGGGAAGCAGGGTGGGTGAGCAGTTCTTC.

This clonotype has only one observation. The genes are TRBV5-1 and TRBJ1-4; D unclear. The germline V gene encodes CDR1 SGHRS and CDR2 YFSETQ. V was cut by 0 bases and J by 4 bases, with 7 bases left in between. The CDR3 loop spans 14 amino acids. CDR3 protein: CASSLDSSNEKLFF. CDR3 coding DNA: TGCGCCAGCAGCTTGGACAGCAGTAATGAAAAACTGTTTTTT. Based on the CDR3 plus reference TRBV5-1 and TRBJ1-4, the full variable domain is KAGVTQTPRYLIKTRGQQVTLSCSPISGHRSVSWYQQTPGQGLQFLFEYFSETQRNKGNFPGRFSGRQFSNSRSEMNVSTLELGDSALYLCASSLDSSNEKLFFGSGTQLSVL.

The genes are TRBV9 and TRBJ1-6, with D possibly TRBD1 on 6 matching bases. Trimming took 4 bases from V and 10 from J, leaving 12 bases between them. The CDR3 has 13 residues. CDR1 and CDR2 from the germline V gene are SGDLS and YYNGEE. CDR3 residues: CASSSQDSSPLHF. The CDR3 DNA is TGTGCCAGCAGCTCCCAGGACAGCTCACCCCTCCACTTT.

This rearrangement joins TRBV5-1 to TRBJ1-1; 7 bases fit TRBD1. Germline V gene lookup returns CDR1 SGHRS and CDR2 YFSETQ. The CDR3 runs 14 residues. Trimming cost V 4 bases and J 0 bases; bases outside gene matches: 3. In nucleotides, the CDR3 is TGCGCCAGCAGCGTGGGACAGCTGAACACTGAAGCTTTCTTT. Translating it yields CASSVGQLNTEAFF.

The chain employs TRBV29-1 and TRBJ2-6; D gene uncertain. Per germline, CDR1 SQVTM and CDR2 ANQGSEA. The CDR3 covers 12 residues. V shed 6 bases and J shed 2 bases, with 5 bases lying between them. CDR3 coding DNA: TGCAGCGTAAGCACTGGGGCCAACGTCCTGACTTTC. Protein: CSVSTGANVLTF. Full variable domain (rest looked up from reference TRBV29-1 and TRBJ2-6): SAVISQKPSRDICQRGTSLTIQCQVDSQVTMMFWYRQQPGQSLTLIATANQGSEATYESGFVIDKFPISRPNLTFSTLTVSNMSPEDSSIYLCSVSTGANVLTFGAGSRLTVL.

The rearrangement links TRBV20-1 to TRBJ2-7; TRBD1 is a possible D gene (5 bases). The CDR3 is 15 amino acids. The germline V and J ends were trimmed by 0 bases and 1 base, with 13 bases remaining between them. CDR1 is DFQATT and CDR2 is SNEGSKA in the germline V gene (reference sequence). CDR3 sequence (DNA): TGCAGTGCTAGAGATTTCTCAGGGTCTTCCTACGAGCAGTACTTC. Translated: CSARDFSGSSYEQYF.

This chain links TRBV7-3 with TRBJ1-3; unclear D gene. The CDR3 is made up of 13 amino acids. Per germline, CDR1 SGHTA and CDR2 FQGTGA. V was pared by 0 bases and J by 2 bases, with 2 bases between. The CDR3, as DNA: TGTGCCAGCAGCTTAACCGCTGGAAACACCATATATTTT. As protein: CASSLTAGNTIYF.

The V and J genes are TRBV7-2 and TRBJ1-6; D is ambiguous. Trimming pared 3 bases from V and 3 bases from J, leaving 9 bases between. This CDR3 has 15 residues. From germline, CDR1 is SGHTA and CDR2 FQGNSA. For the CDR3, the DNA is TGTGCCAGCAGCTTTTGGGTTAGCTATAATTCACCCCTCCACTTT. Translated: CASSFWVSYNSPLHF.

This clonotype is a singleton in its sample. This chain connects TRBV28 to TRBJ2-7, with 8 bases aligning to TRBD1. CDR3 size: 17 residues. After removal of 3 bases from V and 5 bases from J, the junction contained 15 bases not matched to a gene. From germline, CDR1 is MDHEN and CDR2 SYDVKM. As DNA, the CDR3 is TGTGCCAGCAGTTTGGGCAGGGGGCTCGATTTTCGCGACGAGCAGTACTTC. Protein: CASSLGRGLDFRDEQYF.